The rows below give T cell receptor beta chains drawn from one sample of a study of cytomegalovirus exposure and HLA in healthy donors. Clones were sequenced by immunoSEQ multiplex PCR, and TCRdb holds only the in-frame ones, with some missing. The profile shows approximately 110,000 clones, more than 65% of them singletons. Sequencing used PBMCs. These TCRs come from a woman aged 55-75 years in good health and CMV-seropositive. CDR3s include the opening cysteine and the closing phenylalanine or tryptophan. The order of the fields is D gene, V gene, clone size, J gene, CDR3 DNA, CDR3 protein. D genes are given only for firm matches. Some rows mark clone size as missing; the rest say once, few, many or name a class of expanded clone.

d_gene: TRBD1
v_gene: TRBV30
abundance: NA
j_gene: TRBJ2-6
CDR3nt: TGTGCCTGGGGTGGTCGACAGGGCTCCTCTGGGGCCAACGTCCTGACTTTC
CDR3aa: CAWGGRQGSSGANVLTF

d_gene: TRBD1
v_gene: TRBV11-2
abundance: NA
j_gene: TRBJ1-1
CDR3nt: TGTGCCAGCGGACAGGGTCTGGGAACTGAAGCTTTCTTT
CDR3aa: CASGQGLGTEAFF

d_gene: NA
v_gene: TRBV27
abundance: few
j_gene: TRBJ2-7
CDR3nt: TGTGCCAGCAGTCCCACCGCTAACCCCTACGAGCAGTACTTC
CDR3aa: CASSPTANPYEQYF

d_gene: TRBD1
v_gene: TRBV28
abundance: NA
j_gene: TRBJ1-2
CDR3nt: TGTGCCAGCAGTCAAGGACAGGGGCGAACCTATGGCTACACCTTC
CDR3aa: CASSQGQGRTYGYTF

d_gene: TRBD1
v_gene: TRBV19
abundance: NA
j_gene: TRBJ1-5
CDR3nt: TGTGCCAGTAGTCGAAGACAGGGTATGAGCAATCAGCCCCAGCATTTT
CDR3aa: CASSRRQGMSNQPQHF

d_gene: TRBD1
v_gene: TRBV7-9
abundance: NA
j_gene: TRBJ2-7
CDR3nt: TGTGCCAGCAGCCGAGAGGGACAGGACTGGGACGAGCAGTACTTC
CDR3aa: CASSREGQDWDEQYF

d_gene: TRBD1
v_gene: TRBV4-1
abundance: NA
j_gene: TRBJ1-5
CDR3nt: TGCGCCAGCAGCCTCACAGGGGGCGAGAATCAGCCCCAGCATTTT
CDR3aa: CASSLTGGENQPQHF

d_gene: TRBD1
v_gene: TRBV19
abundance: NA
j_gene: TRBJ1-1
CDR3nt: TGTGCCAGTAGTCGGGACAGACAGAACACTGAAGCTTTCTTT
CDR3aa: CASSRDRQNTEAFF

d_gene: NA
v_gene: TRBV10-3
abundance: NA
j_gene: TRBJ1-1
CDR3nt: TGTGCCAGCCGGGAGCTTTCGGAAGCTTTCTTT
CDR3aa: CASRELSEAFF

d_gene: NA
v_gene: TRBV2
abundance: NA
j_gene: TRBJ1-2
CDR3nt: TGTGCCAGCAGCCCGAAGACGGGGGGCAGTAACTATGGCTACACCTTC
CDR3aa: CASSPKTGGSNYGYTF

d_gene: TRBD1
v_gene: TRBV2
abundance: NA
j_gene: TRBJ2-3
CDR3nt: TGTGCCAGCAGCCGGGACAGCAGCACAGATACGCAGTATTTT
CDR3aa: CASSRDSSTDTQYF

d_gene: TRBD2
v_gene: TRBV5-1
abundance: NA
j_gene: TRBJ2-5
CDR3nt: TGCGCCAGCAGCACTAAAGCGGGGGGGAGCGAGACCCAGTACTTC
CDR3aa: CASSTKAGGSETQYF

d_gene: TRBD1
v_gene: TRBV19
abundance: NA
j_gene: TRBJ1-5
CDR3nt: TGTGCCAGTAGCCCTACAGGGGATATTCAGCCCCAGCATTTT
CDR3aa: CASSPTGDIQPQHF

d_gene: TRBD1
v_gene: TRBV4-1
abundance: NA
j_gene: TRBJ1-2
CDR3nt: TGCGCCAGCAGCCGCACAGGGGGCGGCTATGGCTACACCTTC
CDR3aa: CASSRTGGGYGYTF

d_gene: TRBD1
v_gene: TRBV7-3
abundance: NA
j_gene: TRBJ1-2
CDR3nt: TGTGCCAGCAGCTCTGCAGGGGGTGGGGATGGCTACACCTTC
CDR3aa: CASSSAGGGDGYTF

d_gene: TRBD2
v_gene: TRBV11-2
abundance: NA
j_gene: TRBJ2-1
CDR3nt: TGTGCCAGCACCGGGTGGGCTAGCGGGCCCCCTGAGGATTACAATGAGCAGTTCTTC
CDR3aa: CASTGWASGPPEDYNEQFF

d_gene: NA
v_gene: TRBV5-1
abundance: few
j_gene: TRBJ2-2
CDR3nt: TGCGCCAGCAGCTTGGGGACAGCGAACACCGGGGAGCTGTTTTTT
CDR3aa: CASSLGTANTGELFF

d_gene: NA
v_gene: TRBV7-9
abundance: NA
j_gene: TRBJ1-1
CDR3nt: TGTGCCAGCAGCTTCGACACTGAAGCTTTCTTT
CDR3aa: CASSFDTEAFF

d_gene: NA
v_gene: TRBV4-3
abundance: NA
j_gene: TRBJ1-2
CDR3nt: TGCGCCAGCAGCCAAAACCTGGCGGGTAGAGATGGCTACACCTTC
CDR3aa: CASSQNLAGRDGYTF

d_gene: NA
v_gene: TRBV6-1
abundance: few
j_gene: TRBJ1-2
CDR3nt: TGTGCCAGCAGCATACAGGGTTATGATGGCTACACCTTC
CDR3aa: CASSIQGYDGYTF

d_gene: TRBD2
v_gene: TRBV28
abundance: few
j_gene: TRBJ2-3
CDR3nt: TGTGCCAGCAGTTTACCCGGGGGGGATACGCAGTATTTT
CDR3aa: CASSLPGGDTQYF

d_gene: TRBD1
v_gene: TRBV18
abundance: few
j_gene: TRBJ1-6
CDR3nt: TGTGCCAGCTCACCCCGGGACAGAAATTCACCCCTCCACTTT
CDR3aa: CASSPRDRNSPLHF

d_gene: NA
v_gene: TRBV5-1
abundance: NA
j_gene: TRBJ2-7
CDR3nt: TGCGCCAGCAGCTTGTCCGTTTATGAGCAGTACTTC
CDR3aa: CASSLSVYEQYF

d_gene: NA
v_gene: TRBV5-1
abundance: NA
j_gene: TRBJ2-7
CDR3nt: TGCGCCAGCAGCTCGACAGGAACCTTCGGAGGCGAGCAGTACTTC
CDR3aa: CASSSTGTFGGEQYF

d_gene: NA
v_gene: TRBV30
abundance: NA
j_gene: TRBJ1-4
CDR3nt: TGTGCCTGGAGTGTACTCGCAACTAATGAAAAACTGTTTTTT
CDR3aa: CAWSVLATNEKLFF

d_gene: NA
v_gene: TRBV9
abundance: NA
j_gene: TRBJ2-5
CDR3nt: TGTGCCAGCAGCGCCTCGACAGGTGGGGAGACCCAGTACTTC
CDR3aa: CASSASTGGETQYF